This TCR beta chain was recorded in a study of chronic HIV infection and antiretroviral therapy. MiXCR, applied by TCRdb to the 5' RACE reads, yields one record per CDR3 protein. This sample has tens of thousands of distinct CDR3 sequences, with 7.5% to 9% found just once. The CDR3 runs to 15 residues. With V trimmed by 6 bases and J by 2 bases, 12 bases remained unmatched. The germline CDR1 and CDR2 sequences are DFQATT and SNEGSKA (reference sequence). This rearrangement joins TRBV20-1 to TRBJ2-7; 8 bases match TRBD2. This TCR was sampled from an adult who had HIV and had not received antiretroviral therapy, or was an uninfected healthy control (not recorded which). The sequenced sample consisted of peripheral blood. The CDR3 sequence is CSALPRLATPYEQYF. The CDR3 DNA reads TGCAGTGCCCTACCCCGACTAGCGACTCCCTACGAGCAGTACTTC.